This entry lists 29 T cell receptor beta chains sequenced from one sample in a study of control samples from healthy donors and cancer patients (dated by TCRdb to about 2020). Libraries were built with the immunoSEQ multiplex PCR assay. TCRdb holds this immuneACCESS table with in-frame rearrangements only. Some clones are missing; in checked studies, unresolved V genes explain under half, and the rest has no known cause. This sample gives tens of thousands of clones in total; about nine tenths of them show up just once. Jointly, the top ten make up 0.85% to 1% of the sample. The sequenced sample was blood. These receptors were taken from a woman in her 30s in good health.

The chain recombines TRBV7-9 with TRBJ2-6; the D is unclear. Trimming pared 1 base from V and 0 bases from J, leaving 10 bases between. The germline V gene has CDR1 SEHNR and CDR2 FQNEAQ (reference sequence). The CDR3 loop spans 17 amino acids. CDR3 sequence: CASSLERRFSGANVLTF. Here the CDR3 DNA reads TGTGCCAGCAGCTTAGAAAGACGGTTCTCTGGGGCCAACGTCCTGACTTTC.

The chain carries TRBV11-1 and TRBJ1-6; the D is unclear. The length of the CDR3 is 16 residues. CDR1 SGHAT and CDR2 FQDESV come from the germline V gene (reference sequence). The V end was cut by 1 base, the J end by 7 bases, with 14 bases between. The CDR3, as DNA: TGTGCCAGCAGCTTAGAATTCGGCAGCCTCAATTCACCCCTCCACTTT. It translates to CASSLEFGSLNSPLHF.

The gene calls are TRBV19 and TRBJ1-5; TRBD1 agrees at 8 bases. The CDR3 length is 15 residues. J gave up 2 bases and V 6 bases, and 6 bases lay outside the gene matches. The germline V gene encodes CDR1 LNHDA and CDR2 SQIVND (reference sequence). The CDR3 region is CASRTTGVGNQPQHF. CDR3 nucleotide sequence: TGTGCCAGTAGAACGACAGGGGTGGGCAATCAGCCCCAGCATTTT. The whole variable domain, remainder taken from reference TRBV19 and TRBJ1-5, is DGGITQSPKYLFRKEGQNVTLSCEQNLNHDAMYWYRQDPGQGLRLIYYSQIVNDFQKGDIAEGYSVSREKKESFPLTVTSAQKNPTAFYLCASRTTGVGNQPQHFGDGTRLSIL.

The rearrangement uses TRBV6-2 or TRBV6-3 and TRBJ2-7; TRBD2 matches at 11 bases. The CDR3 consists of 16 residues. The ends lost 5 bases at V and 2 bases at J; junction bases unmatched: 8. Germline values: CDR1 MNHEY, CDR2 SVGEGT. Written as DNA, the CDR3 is TGTGCCAGCAGTCAGGCGACTAGCGGGGCCACCTACGAGCAGTACTTC. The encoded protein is CASSQATSGATYEQYF.

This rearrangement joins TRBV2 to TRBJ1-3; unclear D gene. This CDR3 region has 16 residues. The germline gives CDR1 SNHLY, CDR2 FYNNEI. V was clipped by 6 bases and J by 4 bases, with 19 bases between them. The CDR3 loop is CASSEMAPRRGNTIYF. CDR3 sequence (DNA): TGTGCCAGCAGCGAAATGGCCCCGCGGAGGGGAAACACCATATATTTT.

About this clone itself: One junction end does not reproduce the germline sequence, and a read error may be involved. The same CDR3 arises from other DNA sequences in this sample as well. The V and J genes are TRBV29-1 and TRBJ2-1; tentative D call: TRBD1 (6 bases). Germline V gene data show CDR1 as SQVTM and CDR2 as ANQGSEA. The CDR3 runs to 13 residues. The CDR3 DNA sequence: TGCAGCGCCAGAAGGACAGAATACAATGAACAGTTCTTC. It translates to CSARRTEYNEQFF.

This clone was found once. The CDR3 sequence: CASSYGGPHRNIQYF. The CDR3, as DNA: TGTGCCAGCAGTTACGGCGGGCCCCACAGAAACATTCAGTACTTC. V and J are TRBV6-5 and TRBJ2-4, with D perhaps matching TRBD2 (5 bases). V dropped 2 bases and J dropped 6 bases, with 14 bases sitting between them. Germline CDR1 reads MNHEY; CDR2 reads SVGAGI. The CDR3 consists of 15 residues.

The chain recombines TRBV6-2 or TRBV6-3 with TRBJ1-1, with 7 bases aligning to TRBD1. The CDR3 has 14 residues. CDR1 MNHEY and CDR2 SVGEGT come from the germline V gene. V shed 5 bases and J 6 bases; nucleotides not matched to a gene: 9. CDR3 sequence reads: CASSKGQVGPEAFF. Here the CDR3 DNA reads TGTGCCAGCAGTAAAGGACAGGTCGGGCCTGAAGCTTTCTTT.

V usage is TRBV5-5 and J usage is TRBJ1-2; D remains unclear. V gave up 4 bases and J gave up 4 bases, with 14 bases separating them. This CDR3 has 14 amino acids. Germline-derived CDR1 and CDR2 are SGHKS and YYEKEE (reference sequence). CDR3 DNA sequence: TGTGCCAGCAGCCGTGACACTTTGGGCTATGGCTACACCTTC. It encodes CASSRDTLGYGYTF.

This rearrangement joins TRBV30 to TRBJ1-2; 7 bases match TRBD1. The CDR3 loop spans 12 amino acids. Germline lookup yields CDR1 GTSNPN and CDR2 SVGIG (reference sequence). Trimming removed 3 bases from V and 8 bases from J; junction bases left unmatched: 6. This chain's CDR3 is CAWRETGRGYTF. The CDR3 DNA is TGTGCCTGGAGGGAGACAGGGCGAGGCTACACCTTC.

In DNA form, the CDR3 reads TGCGCCAGCAGCTTCGAAAGAAATCAGCCCCAGCATTTT. Its protein product is CASSFERNQPQHF. The J gene is TRBJ1-5, the V gene TRBV5-1; D is ambiguous. V dropped 2 bases and J dropped 4 bases, with 7 bases sitting between them. CDR3 length equals 13 residues. Germline V gene sequence: CDR1 SGHRS, CDR2 YFSETQ. The whole variable domain, remainder taken from reference TRBV5-1 and TRBJ1-5, is KAGVTQTPRYLIKTRGQQVTLSCSPISGHRSVSWYQQTPGQGLQFLFEYFSETQRNKGNFPGRFSGRQFSNSRSEMNVSTLELGDSALYLCASSFERNQPQHFGDGTRLSIL.

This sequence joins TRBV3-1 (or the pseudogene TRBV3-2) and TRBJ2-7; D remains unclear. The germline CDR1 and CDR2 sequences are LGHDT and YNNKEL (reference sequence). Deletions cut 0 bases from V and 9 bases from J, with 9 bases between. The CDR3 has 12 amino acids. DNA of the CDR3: TGTGCCAGCAGCCAAGAAACATTGCGGCAGTACTTC. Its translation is CASSQETLRQYF.

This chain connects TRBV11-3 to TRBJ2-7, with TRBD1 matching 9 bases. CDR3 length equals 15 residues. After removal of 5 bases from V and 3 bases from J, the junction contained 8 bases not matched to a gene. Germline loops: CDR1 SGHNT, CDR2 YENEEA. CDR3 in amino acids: CASSPGGGQGYEQYF. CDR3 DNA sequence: TGTGCCAGCAGCCCCGGTGGGGGACAGGGCTACGAGCAGTACTTC.

The CDR3 DNA is TGTGCCAGTAGTACACAGGCCAACACTGAAGCTTTCTTT. Residues: CASSTQANTEAFF. The gene calls are TRBV19 and TRBJ1-1, with D tentatively TRBD1 (5 bases). This CDR3 has 13 amino acids. The ends were cut back, 4 bases at V and 2 bases at J, with 8 bases in the middle. Per germline, CDR1 LNHDA and CDR2 SQIVND (reference sequence).

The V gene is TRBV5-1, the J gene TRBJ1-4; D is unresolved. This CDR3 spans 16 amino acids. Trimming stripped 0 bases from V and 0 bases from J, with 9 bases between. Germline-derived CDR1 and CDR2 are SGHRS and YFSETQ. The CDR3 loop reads CASSLGYTATNEKLFF. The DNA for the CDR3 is TGCGCCAGCAGCTTGGGTTACACGGCAACTAATGAAAAACTGTTTTTT. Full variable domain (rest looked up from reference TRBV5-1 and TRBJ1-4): KAGVTQTPRYLIKTRGQQVTLSCSPISGHRSVSWYQQTPGQGLQFLFEYFSETQRNKGNFPGRFSGRQFSNSRSEMNVSTLELGDSALYLCASSLGYTATNEKLFFGSGTQLSVL.

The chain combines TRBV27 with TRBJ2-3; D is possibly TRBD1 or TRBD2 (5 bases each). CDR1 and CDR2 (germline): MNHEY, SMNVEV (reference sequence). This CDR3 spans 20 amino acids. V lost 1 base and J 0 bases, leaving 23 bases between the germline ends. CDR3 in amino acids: CASSLLTGTPMTTSTDTQYF. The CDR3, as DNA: TGTGCCAGCAGTTTATTGACCGGGACCCCTATGACTACGAGCACAGATACGCAGTATTTT.

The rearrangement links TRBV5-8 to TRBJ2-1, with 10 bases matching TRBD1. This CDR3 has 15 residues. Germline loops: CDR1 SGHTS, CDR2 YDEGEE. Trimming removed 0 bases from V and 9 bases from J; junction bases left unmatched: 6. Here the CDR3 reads CASSLDPGQGSEQFF. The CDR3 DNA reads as TGTGCCAGCAGCTTGGATCCGGGACAGGGGAGTGAGCAGTTCTTC.

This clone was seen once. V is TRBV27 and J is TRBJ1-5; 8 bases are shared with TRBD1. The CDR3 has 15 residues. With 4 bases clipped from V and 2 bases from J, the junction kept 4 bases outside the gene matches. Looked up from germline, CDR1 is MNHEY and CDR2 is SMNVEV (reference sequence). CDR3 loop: CASSSGTGGNQPQHF. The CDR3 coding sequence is TGTGCCAGCAGTTCTGGGACAGGAGGCAATCAGCCCCAGCATTTT.

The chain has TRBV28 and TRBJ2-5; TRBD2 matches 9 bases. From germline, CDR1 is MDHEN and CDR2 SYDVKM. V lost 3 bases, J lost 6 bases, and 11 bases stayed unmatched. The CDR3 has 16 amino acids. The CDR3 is CASSFGWAGGPKTQYF. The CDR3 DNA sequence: TGTGCCAGCAGTTTCGGTTGGGCGGGGGGGCCCAAGACCCAGTACTTC. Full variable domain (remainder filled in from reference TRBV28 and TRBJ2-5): DVKVTQSSRYLVKRTGEKVFLECVQDMDHENMFWYRQDPGLGLRLIYFSYDVKMKEKGDIPEGYSVSREKKERFSLILESASTNQTSMYLCASSFGWAGGPKTQYFGPGTRLLVL.

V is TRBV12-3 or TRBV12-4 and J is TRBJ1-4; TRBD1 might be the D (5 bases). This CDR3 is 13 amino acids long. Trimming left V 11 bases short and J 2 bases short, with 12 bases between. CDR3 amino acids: CASNGATNEKLFF. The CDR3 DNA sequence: TGTGCCTCCAATGGGGCTACTAATGAAAAACTGTTTTTT.

The CDR3 sequence is CASSMRSGGTSNTEAFF. CDR3 nucleotide sequence: TGTGCCAGTAGTATGAGATCAGGGGGAACCTCGAACACTGAAGCTTTCTTT. The J gene is TRBJ1-1, the V gene TRBV19, with TRBD1 matching 7 bases. The CDR3 is 17 residues long. CDR1 and CDR2 from the germline V gene are LNHDA and SQIVND (reference sequence). The V segment lost 3 bases and the J segment 1 base; nucleotides outside the gene matches: 11.

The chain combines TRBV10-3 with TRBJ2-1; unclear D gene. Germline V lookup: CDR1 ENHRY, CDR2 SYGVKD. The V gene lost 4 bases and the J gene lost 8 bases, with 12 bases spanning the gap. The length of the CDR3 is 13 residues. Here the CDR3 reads CAISVPTHHEQFF. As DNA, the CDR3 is TGTGCCATCAGTGTCCCCACTCACCATGAGCAGTTCTTC.

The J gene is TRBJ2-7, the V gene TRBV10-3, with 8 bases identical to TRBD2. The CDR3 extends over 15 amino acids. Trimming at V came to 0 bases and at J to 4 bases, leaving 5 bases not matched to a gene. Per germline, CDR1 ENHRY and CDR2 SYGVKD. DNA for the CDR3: TGTGCCATCAGTGAGTCGGCAAGCGGGGGTTACGAGCAGTACTTC. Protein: CAISESASGGYEQYF.

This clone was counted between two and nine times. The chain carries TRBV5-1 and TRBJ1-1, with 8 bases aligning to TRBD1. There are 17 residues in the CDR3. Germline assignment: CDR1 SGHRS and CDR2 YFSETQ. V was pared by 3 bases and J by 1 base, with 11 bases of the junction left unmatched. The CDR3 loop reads CASSYYPGQGGNTEAFF. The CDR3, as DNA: TGCGCCAGCAGCTACTACCCAGGACAGGGTGGGAACACTGAAGCTTTCTTT.

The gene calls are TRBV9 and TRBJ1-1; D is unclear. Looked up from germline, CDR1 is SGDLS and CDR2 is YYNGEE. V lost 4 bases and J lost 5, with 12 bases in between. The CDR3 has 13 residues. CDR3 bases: TGTGCCAGCAGCCTCACGGGTGGGACTGAAGCTTTCTTT. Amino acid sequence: CASSLTGGTEAFF.

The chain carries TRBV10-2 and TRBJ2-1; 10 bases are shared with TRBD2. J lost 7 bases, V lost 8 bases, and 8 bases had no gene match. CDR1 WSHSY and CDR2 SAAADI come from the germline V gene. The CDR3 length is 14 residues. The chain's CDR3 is CASRASGRANEQFF. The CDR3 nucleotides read TGCGCCAGCCGAGCAAGCGGGAGGGCTAATGAGCAGTTCTTC.

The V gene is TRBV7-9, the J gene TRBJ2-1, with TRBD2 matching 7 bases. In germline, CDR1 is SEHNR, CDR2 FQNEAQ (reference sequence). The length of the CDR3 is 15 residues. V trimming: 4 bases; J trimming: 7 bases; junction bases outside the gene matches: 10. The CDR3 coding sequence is TGTGCCAGCAGCTCACTAGCGAACCCCGGAAATGAGCAGTTCTTC. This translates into CASSSLANPGNEQFF.

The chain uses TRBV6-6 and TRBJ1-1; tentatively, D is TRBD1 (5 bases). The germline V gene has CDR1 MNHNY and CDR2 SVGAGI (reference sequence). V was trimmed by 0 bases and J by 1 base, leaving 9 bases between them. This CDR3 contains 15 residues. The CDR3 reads CASSYSAGGNTEAFF. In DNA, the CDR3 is TGTGCCAGCAGTTACTCAGCGGGGGGGAACACTGAAGCTTTCTTT.

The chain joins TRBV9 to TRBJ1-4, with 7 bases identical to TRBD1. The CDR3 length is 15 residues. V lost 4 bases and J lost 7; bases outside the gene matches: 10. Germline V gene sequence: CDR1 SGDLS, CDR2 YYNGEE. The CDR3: CASSPLTGRGEKLFF. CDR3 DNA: TGTGCCAGCAGCCCGCTGACAGGGAGAGGTGAAAAACTGTTTTTT. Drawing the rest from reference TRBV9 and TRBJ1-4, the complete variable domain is DSGVTQTPKHLITATGQRVTLRCSPRSGDLSVYWYQQSLDQGLQFLIQYYNGEERAKGNILERFSAQQFPDLHSELNLSSLELGDSALYFCASSPLTGRGEKLFFGSGTQLSVL.